This T cell receptor beta chain was captured by sequencing in a study of control samples from healthy donors and cancer patients. Trimming cost V 3 bases and J 5 bases, with 11 bases left between them. There are 15 residues in the CDR3. Germline-derived CDR1 and CDR2 are SNHLY and FYNNEI. Produced via immunoSEQ multiplex PCR; TCRdb's table is partial and in-frame only. The sample lists about 130,000 clones, about 93% occurring once. This chain joins TRBV2 and TRBJ1-6; a possible D gene is TRBD1 (5 bases). Input material: blood. This receptor was taken from a man aged 35 to 55 in good health. CDR3: CASSEERGDNSPLHF. CDR3 coding DNA: TGTGCCAGCAGTGAGGAGAGGGGTGATAATTCACCCCTCCACTTT.